This section outlines one TCR beta chain sequence together with its context. Its antigen is as yet unknown. The CDR3 runs 15 residues. Germline loops: CDR1 LGHNA, CDR2 YSLEER. After removal of 3 bases from V and 3 bases from J, the junction contained 7 bases not matched to a gene. This record belongs to a study of CD8+ T cells in alopecia areata. Study in general: Treated patients swallowed 5 to 10 mg of oral tofacitinib twice daily.

Study-level findings and limits: Especially in alopecia totalis/universalis, lesional scalp showed greater clonality than normal scalp did.

Extracted RNA was reverse transcribed into cDNA, the sequencing template. The repertoire was sequenced with immunoSEQ multiplex PCR; TCRdb's copy has only in-frame clones and lacks some. The data contain about 140,000 clones, 58% of them singletons. This TCR derives from a human donor with alopecia areata. The sequencing here drew on CD4+ T cells sorted from blood, taken at week 0. This chain joins TRBV4-3 and TRBJ2-7; 8 nucleotides agree with TRBD1. Written as DNA, the CDR3 is TGCGCCAGCAGCCAGAGGGACAGGAGCCACTACGAGCAGTACTTC. Translated, it gives CASSQRDRSHYEQYF.